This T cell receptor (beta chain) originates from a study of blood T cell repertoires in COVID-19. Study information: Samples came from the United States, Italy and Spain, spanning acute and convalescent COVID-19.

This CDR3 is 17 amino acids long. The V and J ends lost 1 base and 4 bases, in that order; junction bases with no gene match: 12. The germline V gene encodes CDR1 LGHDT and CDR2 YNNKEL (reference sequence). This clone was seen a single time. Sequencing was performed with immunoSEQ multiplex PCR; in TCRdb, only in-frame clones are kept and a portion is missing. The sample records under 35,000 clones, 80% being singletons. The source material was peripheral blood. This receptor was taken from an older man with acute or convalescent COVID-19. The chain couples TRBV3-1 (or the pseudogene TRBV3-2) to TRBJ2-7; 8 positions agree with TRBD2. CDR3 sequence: CASSQGLPGGLAYEQYF. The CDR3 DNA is TGTGCCAGCAGCCAAGGCCTCCCGGGAGGGTTGGCTTACGAGCAGTACTTC.